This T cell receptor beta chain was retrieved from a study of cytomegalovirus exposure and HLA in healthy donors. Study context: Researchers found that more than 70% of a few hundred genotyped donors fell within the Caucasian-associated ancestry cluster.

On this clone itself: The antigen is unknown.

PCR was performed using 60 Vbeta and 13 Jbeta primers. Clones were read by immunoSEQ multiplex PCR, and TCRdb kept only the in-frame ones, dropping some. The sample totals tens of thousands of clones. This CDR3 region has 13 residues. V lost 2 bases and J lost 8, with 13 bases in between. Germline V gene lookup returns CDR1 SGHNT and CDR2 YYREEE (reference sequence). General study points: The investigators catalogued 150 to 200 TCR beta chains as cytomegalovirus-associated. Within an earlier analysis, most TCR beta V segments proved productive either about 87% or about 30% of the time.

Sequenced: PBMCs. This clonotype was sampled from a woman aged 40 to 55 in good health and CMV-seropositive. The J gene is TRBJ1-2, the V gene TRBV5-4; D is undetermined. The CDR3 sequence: CASSFNAGGGYTF. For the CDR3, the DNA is TGTGCCAGCAGCTTTAATGCAGGAGGGGGCTACACCTTC. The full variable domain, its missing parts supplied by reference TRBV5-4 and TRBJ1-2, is ETGVTQSPTHLIKTRGQQVTLRCSSQSGHNTVSWYQQALGQGPQFIFQYYREEENGRGNFPPRFSGLQFPNYSSELNVNALELDDSALYLCASSFNAGGGYTFGSGTRLTVV.